This section outlines one T cell receptor (beta chain) sequence together with its context. Its antigen remains unknown. The data originate from a study of radiotherapy plus CTLA-4 blockade in lung cancer. Study-wide context: For about 19% of patients, objective responses occurred, and about 34% had disease control.

Findings and limits, study-wide: Interferon-beta and early blood T cell clone dynamics reportedly predicted response best. Blood-borne expansion of tumor-derived TCR clones followed radiotherapy plus ipilimumab.

Produced via immunoSEQ multiplex PCR; TCRdb's table is partial and in-frame only. The sample lists 35,000 to 45,000 clones, around 85% occurring once. Germline V CDR1 and CDR2: SGHTA, FQGNSA. The CDR3 consists of 14 residues. V was pared by 1 base and J by 3 bases, with 1 base of the junction left unmatched. Specimen: peripheral blood, collected from a patient treated with radiotherapy plus ipilimumab. The chain uses TRBV7-2 and TRBJ2-5; 8 nucleotides align to TRBD2. The sequence was collected from a human donor with non-small cell lung cancer who had stable disease on radiotherapy plus ipilimumab. The CDR3 sequence: CASSLGREEETQYF. In DNA, the CDR3 is TGTGCCAGCAGCTTAGGGCGGGAGGAAGAGACCCAGTACTTC.